This T cell receptor beta chain was sequenced during a study of blood T cell repertoires in COVID-19. On the study more broadly: Sample material is recorded as cDNA or gDNA derived from T cells, B-cell-depleted T cells, or PBMCs.

Original handling: Amplification from reference gene primers served as the basis for estimated nucleated cell counts. TCRdb's table, derived via immunoSEQ multiplex PCR, lists solely in-frame clones and lacks some. The DNA was the basis for D and trimming; V, J and clone size are from that table. The repertoire holds over 250,000 clones, with over 75% as singletons. J was trimmed by 3 bases and V by 6 bases; bases with no gene match: 3. Germline CDR1 SNHLY, CDR2 FYNNEI. The CDR3 is 14 residues long. The sequence was obtained from a woman between 70 and 85 years old with acute or convalescent COVID-19. Sequencing was performed on peripheral blood. The rearrangement joins TRBV2 to TRBJ2-7, with 12 bases matching TRBD2. This CDR3 is CASSSTSGGYEQYF. The CDR3 region has the DNA TGTGCCAGCAGCTCGACTAGCGGGGGCTACGAGCAGTACTTC.